The text below deals with one T cell receptor (beta chain). This clone was observed a few times. Its antigen is currently not known. Base-call qualities are not available, and no considerably larger clone is one nucleotide away. The sample holds other DNA sequences that translate to the same CDR3. Using the deep immunoSEQ assay, multiplex PCR amplified TCR CDR3 regions from genomic DNA. Extracted genomic DNA from each cell subset was spread evenly across all wells of several immunoSEQ 96-well plates, with each plate serving as a replicate. Each replicate PCR for sorted subsets received around 210 ng genomic DNA, equal to tens of thousands of T cell genomes. The purified libraries were quantified using a Qubit 3.0 fluorometer, sized with a Bioanalyzer 2100, and then quantified again using the KAPA Library Quantification kit. Every immunoSEQ 96-well plate was sequenced on a dedicated single-read 150-cycle Illumina NextSeq 550 flow cell. In the source study's methods: Because the immunoSEQ output held only junctional sequences and lacked quality scores, the filtering could not match the filtering applied to full-length reads. Sequences were annotated with PyIR, a Python wrapper for IgBLAST v1.9, and V/J genes and CDR3 were assigned using IMGT germline references. Reads with weak V/J assignments (E-value above 1e-6), missing CDR3, stop codons, out-of-frame junctions, or ambiguous translated residues were removed. V3J clonotypes were defined as sequences sharing the same inferred V gene, J gene, and CDR3 amino acid sequence. Percentage overlap between repertoires was calculated by dividing the number of shared unique clonotypes by the size of the smaller repertoire. Repertoire richness was assessed with RTK rarefaction, the Chao1 estimator, and Recon v2.1 estimates of unobserved clonotypes. OLGA was used to compute generation probabilities for all TCRbeta clonotypes that the gDNA method yielded from a handful of donors. TCRdb limited this immuneACCESS table to in-frame rearrangements with V and J called. A share of clones is missing; checked studies link under half to unresolved V genes, and the rest is unexplained. V, J and clone size are those of that table, while D and trimming were read from the DNA. This sample is represented by roughly 2,300,000 clones; around 93% of them were singletons. Roughly 0.34% of the sample is in the top ten clones.

This record comes from a study of shared clonotypes between healthy human individuals (dated by TCRdb to about 2020). About the full investigation: A couple of women and a few men aged 18 to 49 years were included in the cohort. Per donor, three plates each were used for CD4 naive and CD4 memory, two for CD8 naive, and one for CD8 memory. Blood TCR repertoires of roughly five healthy adults were deeply sequenced to estimate repertoire size and the extent of clonotype sharing between individuals. To increase sequencing depth and limit assay-specific biases, different laboratories used diverse techniques to prepare libraries and sequence TCR repertoires. Between about 0.9 and 9 billion PBMCs per donor were obtained by leukapheresis.

Summary of the overall study and its limitations: The genetic and exposure-history diversity represented was limited by the small number of donors. Rarefaction of sorted-subset datasets indicated incomplete sequencing despite the large sequencing depth. Sampling was restricted to blood, and TCR repertoires in tissue are likely to differ from TCR repertoires in blood. Compared with non-shared clonotypes, clonotypes shared by all four sorted-subset donors had higher generation probabilities. Naive subsets generally had larger estimated clonotype richness than memory subsets. Across a few donors, approximately 5% of naive CD4, approximately 3.6% of naive CD8, 2.3% of memory CD4, and approximately 0.4% of memory CD8 clonotypes were shared. Pairwise subsampling led to the expectation that sequencing depth would affect the degree of clonotype sharing among donors.

Looking up the germline V gene yields CDR1 MGHRA and CDR2 YSYEKL. The germline V and J ends show losses of 3 bases and 3 bases respectively, and no gene match explains 1 base of the junction. Spanning cysteine to phenylalanine, the CDR3 consists of 13 amino acids. The entry retains the CDR3 DNA only, 39 bases that are in frame from base 1. Donors were healthy HIV-negative adults with no recently reported acute infections or vaccinations. All donors were Caucasian adults living in Nashville, Tennessee, USA. CD4+ T cells were enriched through magnetic negative selection, after which naive cells were positively selected on CD45RA and the remaining negative fraction served as the memory subset. Blood was obtained by leukapheresis, after which PBMCs were separated by Ficoll-Histopaque density gradient centrifugation and cryopreserved in liquid nitrogen vapor phase. Analytical flow cytometry was used to check the purity and quantity of each magnetically sorted T cell population. Each sorted fraction had its genomic DNA isolated and then quantified by UV absorbance on a Nanodrop 2000c.

Sequences were obtained from naive CD4+ T cells from PBMCs. The intended sense of this specimen's cell subset or site label: CD45RA+ positively selected. This TCR derives from a man aged 18 to 30 in good health. Some clones in this sample may be carry-over from other donors' samples. The chain uses TRBV4-1 and TRBJ2-7; TRBD1 aligns with 8 central bases. The nucleotides are TGCGCCAGCAGCCACGGACAGGGCTACGAGCAGTACTTC. It translates to CASSHGQGYEQYF.